The 11 T cell receptor beta chains reported below all come from one sample, sequenced in a study of T cell responses to AZD1222 COVID-19 vaccine. Measured with immunoSEQ multiplex PCR; TCRdb has only the in-frame clones, and not every one. Of about 100,000 clones listed, about 86% are singletons. The input for sequencing was peripheral blood, taken on day 0 of AZD1222 vaccination. The receptor set was obtained from an adult in good health.

This clone was recorded only once. The chain has TRBV4-1 and TRBJ2-7; 7 bases are shared with TRBD2. Germline V lookup: CDR1 MGHRA, CDR2 YSYEKL. Germline trimming cut 1 base from V and 2 bases from J; bases unmatched to any gene: 8. There are 16 residues in the CDR3. CDR3 sequence reads: CASSQVTAGLPYEQYF. The CDR3 nucleotides are TGCGCCAGCAGCCAAGTTACGGCGGGACTACCCTACGAGCAGTACTTC.

V is TRBV7-8 and J is TRBJ1-6; D uncertain. V gave up 2 bases and J gave up 0 bases, with 8 bases separating them. Germline lookup yields CDR1 SGHVS and CDR2 FQNEAQ. This CDR3 is built from 16 residues. The CDR3 coding sequence is TGTGCCAGCAGCTTATCAGGAAACTCCTATAATTCACCCCTCCACTTT. Encoded protein: CASSLSGNSYNSPLHF. The entire variable domain, with the rest obtained from reference TRBV7-8 and TRBJ1-6, is as follows: GAGVSQSPRYKVAKRGQDVALRCDPISGHVSLFWYQQALGQGPEFLTYFQNEAQLDKSGLPSDRFFAERPEGSVSTLKIQRTQQEDSAVYLCASSLSGNSYNSPLHFGNGTRLTVT.

This clone was recorded a few times. This chain links TRBV23-1 with TRBJ1-2; TRBD1 matches 10 bases. TRBV23-1 is flagged as an ORF with uncertain function. V shed 2 bases and J 3 bases; nucleotides not matched to a gene: 6. This CDR3 has 16 residues. DNA for the CDR3: TGCGCCAGCAGTCAACGGAGACAGGGGGCACACTATGGCTACACCTTC. The encoded protein is CASSQRRQGAHYGYTF.

V usage is TRBV5-1 and J usage is TRBJ1-6; 7 bases are shared with TRBD1. Trimming at V came to 4 bases and at J to 6 bases, leaving 7 bases not matched to a gene. Per germline, CDR1 SGHRS and CDR2 YFSETQ. This CDR3 spans 15 amino acids. The CDR3 loop is CASSPTGPANSPLHF. Written as DNA, the CDR3 is TGCGCCAGCAGCCCGACAGGGCCCGCTAATTCACCCCTCCACTTT. The full variable domain, completed using reference TRBV5-1 and TRBJ1-6, is KAGVTQTPRYLIKTRGQQVTLSCSPISGHRSVSWYQQTPGQGLQFLFEYFSETQRNKGNFPGRFSGRQFSNSRSEMNVSTLELGDSALYLCASSPTGPANSPLHFGNGTRLTVT.

For the CDR3, the DNA is TGCGCCAGCAGCTTGGCCGGAGGCCAAAATTCACCCCTCCACTTT. This encodes CASSLAGGQNSPLHF. The chain carries TRBV5-1 and TRBJ1-6; D not certain. CDR3 size: 15 residues. The V end lost 0 bases, the J end lost 7 bases, and 11 bases lay between the germline ends. Germline V lookup: CDR1 SGHRS, CDR2 YFSETQ.

This chain uses TRBV7-2 with TRBJ1-2; perhaps TRBD1 as D (6 bases). Trimming shortened V by 5 bases and J by 1 base, and 20 bases separated the two germline ends. In germline, CDR1 is SGHTA, CDR2 FQGNSA. CDR3 length: 17 residues. CDR3: CASSPPPWPGDNYGYTF. The CDR3 DNA follows: TGTGCCAGCAGCCCACCCCCATGGCCAGGGGATAACTATGGCTACACCTTC.

The chain links TRBV28 to TRBJ1-2; 9 bases line up with TRBD1. The V gene end was trimmed by 3 bases and the J gene end by 8 bases; junction bases not matched to a gene: 4. Germline CDR1 reads MDHEN; CDR2 reads SYDVKM. The CDR3 sequence is 13 residues long. CDR3 in amino acids: CASSLGQGRGYTF. CDR3 coding DNA: TGTGCCAGCAGTTTGGGACAGGGTAGGGGCTACACCTTC.

The V gene is TRBV13, the J gene TRBJ1-6; D possibly corresponds to TRBD1 (5 bases). Germline V gives CDR1 PRHDT, CDR2 FYEKMQ (reference sequence). The CDR3 is made up of 14 amino acids. Trimming removed 5 bases at V and 7 bases at J, with 12 bases between. Written as DNA, the CDR3 is TGTGCCAGCAGCAAAGGGACGGAGAATTCACCCCTCCACTTT. Protein: CASSKGTENSPLHF. Full variable domain (remainder filled in from reference TRBV13 and TRBJ1-6): AAGVIQSPRHLIKEKRETATLKCYPIPRHDTVYWYQQGPGQDPQFLISFYEKMQSDKGSIPDRFSAQQFSDYHSELNMSSLELGDSALYFCASSKGTENSPLHFGNGTRLTVT.

The CDR3, as DNA: TGTGCCTGGAGTTTCCCGAACACTGAAGCTTTCTTT. Residues: CAWSFPNTEAFF. J is TRBJ1-1 and V is TRBV30, with D hard to call. Per the germline V gene, CDR1 is GTSNPN and CDR2 is SVGIG (reference sequence). This CDR3 region has 12 residues. Trimming shortened V by 2 bases and J by 1 base, and 5 bases separated the two germline ends.

The V and J genes are TRBV6-5 and TRBJ2-7, with D maybe TRBD1 (6 bases). Germline V gene data show CDR1 as MNHEY and CDR2 as SVGAGI. This CDR3 has 14 amino acids. The V end was cut by 5 bases, the J end by 3 bases, with 14 bases between. CDR3 nucleotides: TGTGCCAGCAGTCCAGTAGGGGGACGCTACGAGCAGTACTTC. Its translation: CASSPVGGRYEQYF.

V gene TRBV7-9 combines with J gene TRBJ1-1, with TRBD1 as a possible D gene (5 bases). The V end was cut by 4 bases, the J end by 1 base, with 10 bases between. CDR3 length: 14 residues. Germline V CDR1 and CDR2: SEHNR, FQNEAQ (reference sequence). CDR3 protein: CASSSSDTNTEAFF. The CDR3 DNA reads TGTGCCAGCAGCTCTTCGGACACGAACACTGAAGCTTTCTTT.